This T cell receptor beta chain was identified during a study of shared clonotypes between healthy human individuals (dated by TCRdb to about 2020). Background on the whole study: The cohort included three men and a couple of women between 18 and 49 years of age. Per donor, three plates each were used for CD4 naive and CD4 memory, two for CD8 naive, and one for CD8 memory. To estimate repertoire size and how much clonotypes are shared between individuals, the study performed deep sequencing of blood TCR repertoires from roughly five healthy adults. Different laboratories and diverse techniques were used to prepare libraries and sequence TCR repertoires, to increase sequencing depth and limit assay-specific biases. Leukapheresis yielded between about 0.94 and 10 billion PBMCs per donor. Overall study results and their limits: Roughly 5% of naive CD4, 3% to 3.5% of naive CD8, approximately 2% of memory CD4, and 0.4% of memory CD8 clonotypes were shared across several donors. Clonotypes shared by all four sorted-subset donors showed higher generation probabilities than non-shared clonotypes. Rarefaction of sorted-subset datasets indicated incomplete sequencing despite the large sequencing depth. Only blood was sampled, and tissue TCR repertoires likely differ from those in blood. Based on pairwise subsampling, the degree of clonotype sharing among donors was expected to be affected by sequencing depth. Larger estimated clonotype richness was generally found for naive subsets than for memory subsets. Because the study included only a small number of donors, the genetic and exposure-history diversity represented was limited.

Details on this clone: The antigen it recognizes is unknown. Nothing much larger sits one base from this clone, and base qualities are not available. The identical CDR3 is also encoded by other nucleotide sequences in the sample.

Including the terminal cysteine and phenylalanine, the CDR3 comprises 14 residues. The CDR3 DNA has 42 bases and is translated from base 1. V is cut by 4 bases and J by 2 bases, and the space between the germline ends is 9 bases. From the germline V gene, CDR1 is SGHTA and CDR2 is FQGNSA. The donors were healthy, HIV-negative adults with no recently reported acute infections or vaccinations. All donors were Caucasian adults living in Nashville, Tennessee, USA. CD4+ T cells were enriched by magnetic negative selection; naive cells were then positively selected on CD45RA, and the negative fraction formed the memory subset. Blood was collected by leukapheresis, and PBMCs were isolated by Ficoll-Histopaque density gradient centrifugation and then cryopreserved in liquid nitrogen vapor phase. Analytical flow cytometry was used to check the purity and quantity of each magnetically sorted T cell population. Genomic DNA was isolated from every sorted fraction and measured by UV absorbance on a Nanodrop 2000c.

TCR CDR3 regions were amplified from genomic DNA by multiplex PCR using the deep immunoSEQ assay. Extracted genomic DNA from each cell subset was spread evenly across all wells of several immunoSEQ 96-well plates, with each plate serving as a replicate. Each replicate PCR for sorted subsets received about 210 ng genomic DNA, equal to about 29,000 T cell genomes. Purified libraries were measured with a Qubit 3.0 fluorometer, size-checked on a Bioanalyzer 2100, and measured again with the KAPA Library Quantification kit. A separate single-read 150-cycle Illumina NextSeq 550 flow cell was used to sequence each immunoSEQ 96-well plate. The authors processed their data as follows. Because the immunoSEQ output held only junctional sequences and lacked quality scores, the filtering could not match the filtering applied to full-length reads. Sequences were annotated with PyIR, a Python wrapper for IgBLAST v1.9, using IMGT germline references to assign V/J genes and CDR3. Reads were removed for weak V/J assignments (E-value above 1e-6), missing CDR3, stop codons, out-of-frame junctions, or ambiguous translated residues. V3J clonotypes were defined as sequences sharing the same inferred V gene, J gene, and CDR3 amino acid sequence. Percentage overlap between repertoires was computed as shared unique clonotypes divided by the size of the smaller repertoire. Repertoire richness was assessed with RTK rarefaction, the Chao1 estimator, and Recon v2.1 estimates of unobserved clonotypes. For all TCRbeta clonotypes obtained by the gDNA method from a few donors, generation probabilities were computed with OLGA. TCRdb mirrors the immuneACCESS table, restricted to in-frame sequences. Some clones are absent from its copies; in checked studies, under half trace to an unresolved V gene, and the reason for the others is unknown. V and J calls and clone size follow that table, whereas D and trimming were derived from the DNA. Within this sample are millions of clones, with 90% to 95% of them counted one time only. 0.13% of the sample is taken by the ten largest.

Sequencing was carried out using naive CD4+ T cells sorted from blood. The sample's cell subset or site label is to be understood as: CD45RA+ positively selected. The chain is assembled from TRBV7-2 and TRBJ1-5; a weak D assignment points to TRBD1 (5 bases agree). This clonotype was obtained from a young man in good health. The CDR3 has the sequence CASSSQGGNQPQHF. Read as DNA, the sequence is TGTGCCAGCAGCTCCCAGGGTGGCAATCAGCCCCAGCATTTT. The variable domain in full, with residues beyond the CDR3 obtained from the reference TRBV7-2 and TRBJ1-5 genes, is GAGVSQSPSNKVTEKGKDVELRCDPISGHTALYWYRQSLGQGLEFLIYFQGNSAPDKSGLPSDRFSAERTGGSVSTLTIQRTQQEDSAVYLCASSSQGGNQPQHFGDGTRLSIL.